This T cell receptor beta chain is from a study of blood T cell repertoires in COVID-19. Looking at the study overall: COVID-19 samples, acute and convalescent, were from the United States, Italy and Spain.

Trimming removed 9 bases from V and 4 bases from J, with 14 bases in between. CDR1 is KGHDR, CDR2 SFDVKD, per germline. CDR3 length: 13 amino acids. As originally analysed: The authors estimated nucleated cell counts from reference gene primer amplification. Generated by immunoSEQ multiplex PCR, the TCRdb table keeps only in-frame clones and is missing some. The DNA was the basis for D and trimming; V, J and clone size are from that table. The table lists 65,000 or so clones, 76% of them singletons. The sequence derives from a woman aged 50 to 65 with active or convalescent COVID-19. This chain links TRBV24-1 with TRBJ1-1; D may be TRBD1 (5 bases). Sequenced material: peripheral blood. The DNA for the CDR3 is TGTGCCACCGGGGCATCATGGGGCACTGAAGCTTTCTTT. Its translation: CATGASWGTEAFF.